The 7 T cell receptor beta chains below were found in one sample sequenced in a study of blood T cell repertoires in COVID-19. Sequenced by immunoSEQ multiplex PCR; TCRdb stores in-frame clones only, minus some. The data show about 140,000 clones, under 90% seen once. The sequencing input was peripheral blood. These receptors were collected from a human donor in a cohort sampled during active COVID-19.

In this sample, this clone turned up a few times. V gene TRBV18 combines with J gene TRBJ2-1, with 8 bases that match TRBD2. V gave up 6 bases and J gave up 5 bases; unmatched junction bases: 9. The length of the CDR3 is 15 residues. Per germline, CDR1 KGHSH and CDR2 LQKENI. This CDR3 is CASSAGLAKDNEQFF. CDR3 nucleotides: TGTGCCAGCTCCGCAGGACTAGCCAAGGACAATGAGCAGTTCTTC.

The chain uses TRBV20-1 and TRBJ2-1, with 13 bases that match TRBD2. The germline gives CDR1 DFQATT, CDR2 SNEGSKA (reference sequence). The J segment lost 3 bases and the V segment lost 3 bases, leaving 5 bases of the junction unmatched. The CDR3 contains 16 residues. The CDR3 nucleotides read TGCAGTGCTAGTAGGACTAGCGGGGGTCACTACAATGAGCAGTTCTTC. This codes for CSASRTSGGHYNEQFF.

CDR3 region: CASSQDRTGGIEKLFF. The CDR3 coding sequence is TGTGCCAGCAGCCAAGACCGGACAGGGGGTATTGAAAAACTGTTTTTT. The chain recombines TRBV4-2 with TRBJ1-4; 10 bases are a match to TRBD1. The CDR3 has 16 amino acids. The V gene's germline CDR1 is LGHNA and CDR2 YNFKEQ. V was clipped by 0 bases and J by 7 bases; unmatched bases: 5.

This clone was counted only a few times. V and J are TRBV28 and TRBJ1-5; D perhaps matches TRBD1 (6 bases). Trimming left V 6 bases short and J 6 bases short, with 15 bases between. The CDR3 covers 14 residues. Germline assignment: CDR1 MDHEN and CDR2 SYDVKM. The CDR3 spells CASRNRERSQPQHF. CDR3 bases: TGTGCCAGCAGGAACAGGGAGCGTAGTCAGCCCCAGCATTTT. The full variable domain, in which reference TRBV28 and TRBJ1-5 provide the parts outside the CDR3, is DVKVTQSSRYLVKRTGEKVFLECVQDMDHENMFWYRQDPGLGLRLIYFSYDVKMKEKGDIPEGYSVSREKKERFSLILESASTNQTSMYLCASRNRERSQPQHFGDGTRLSIL.

This clone came up once. This chain uses TRBV28 with TRBJ2-5; 8 nucleotides align to TRBD2. Per germline, CDR1 MDHEN and CDR2 SYDVKM. V gave up 7 bases and J gave up 3 bases; unmatched junction bases: 7. The CDR3 covers 14 residues. CDR3 coding DNA: TGTGCCAGCACAGAAGCGGGAGTAGAAGAGACCCAGTACTTC. Protein: CASTEAGVEETQYF.

The chain recombines TRBV7-9 with TRBJ1-3; TRBD1 aligns across 7 bases. Looked up from germline, CDR1 is SEHNR and CDR2 is FQNEAQ (reference sequence). Losses at the gene ends were 5 bases for V and 4 bases for J; bases not matched to a gene: 5. This CDR3 has 14 residues. The CDR3 loop reads CASSPKGAGNTIYF. The CDR3 nucleotides read TGTGCCAGCAGCCCCAAGGGGGCGGGAAACACCATATATTTT.

The rearrangement uses TRBV4-2 and TRBJ2-7; D is possibly TRBD1 (6 bases). Germline assignment: CDR1 LGHNA and CDR2 YNFKEQ. The CDR3 is made up of 16 amino acids. Trimming pared 1 base from V and 3 bases from J, leaving 16 bases between. CDR3 in DNA: TGTGCCAGCAGCCAAGTTGGGGGCTCCCTTCGCTACGAGCAGTACTTC. It translates to CASSQVGGSLRYEQYF.